The 5 T cell receptor beta chains given below trace back to one sample, sequenced in a study of T cell repertoires in cytomegalovirus infection. TCRdb used MiXCR to reprocess the reads, holding one entry per CDR3 protein. The table includes about 240,000 distinct CDR3 sequences, 12% detected once. Sequencing was done on a sample of PBMCs. These receptors came from a human donor in good health (CMV status not recorded). Some clones in this sample may be carry-over from other donors' samples.

In its sample, this clonotype was seen many times. The V and J genes are TRBV7-2 and TRBJ2-7, with TRBD2 identical over 8 bases. Germline CDR1 and CDR2: SGHTA and FQGNSA. The ends lost 5 bases at V and 1 base at J; junction bases unmatched: 7. There are 15 residues in the CDR3. The CDR3 loop is CASSLSGAASYEQYF. In nucleotides, the CDR3 is TGTGCCAGCAGCCTTAGCGGGGCAGCTTCCTACGAGCAGTACTTC.

This clonotype was recorded at least ten times. The genes are TRBV7-2 and TRBJ2-7; D unresolved. V dropped 7 bases and J dropped 3 bases, with 16 bases sitting between them. This CDR3 is 14 amino acids long. CDR1 SGHTA and CDR2 FQGNSA come from the germline V gene. CDR3 bases: TGTGCCAGCACCCCTCAAAGTAGGGACTACGAGCAGTACTTC. This sequence encodes CASTPQSRDYEQYF.

This clonotype was observed at least ten times. The V gene is TRBV6-1, the J gene TRBJ2-6; D is possibly TRBD1 (6 bases). The CDR3 length is 20 residues. Trimming cost V 6 bases and J 2 bases, with 26 bases left between them. Germline V lookup: CDR1 MNHNS, CDR2 SASEGT. For the CDR3, the DNA is TGTGCCAGCAGCCGCTGGGACCGGGACACCGGCTTGCCTGGGGCCAACGTCCTGACTTTC. The encoded protein is CASSRWDRDTGLPGANVLTF.

This clonotype was seen ten or more times. The V call is TRBV7-2, the J call TRBJ1-3; no reliable D call. V lost 8 bases and J 0 bases, leaving 11 bases between the germline ends. CDR3 length equals 14 residues. Germline loops: CDR1 SGHTA, CDR2 FQGNSA. DNA of the CDR3: TGTGCCAGCTGCGAAGGGAACTCTGGAAACACCATATATTTT. Translating it yields CASCEGNSGNTIYF.

This clonotype has just a few counts. This chain links TRBV29-1 with TRBJ2-5; 9 nucleotides line up with TRBD1. This CDR3 has 13 residues. From germline, CDR1 is SQVTM and CDR2 ANQGSEA. The V and J ends lost 5 bases and 2 bases, in that order; junction bases with no gene match: 3. The CDR3 DNA follows: TGCAGCGTTTTCGGGACAGGGCAAGAGACCCAGTACTTC. Translation: CSVFGTGQETQYF.